This TCR beta chain was identified during a study of beta chain features in type 1 diabetes. Study-wide background: All samples combined gave 107,917,701 sorted cells for examination. Whole-study findings and limits: Compared with healthy donors, patients appeared to share more similar naive, central memory and regulatory TCRB repertoires. For patients and controls alike, PCR might favor shorter templates to the same degree.

In its sample, this clone was seen a few times. Its antigen is not identified. CDR1 and CDR2 (germline): GTSNPN, SVGIG (reference sequence). This CDR3 region has 15 residues. With 4 bases clipped from V and 3 bases from J, the junction kept 9 bases outside the gene matches. Investigators reverse transcribed all isolated RNA, so they sequenced expressed TCRB transcripts. Produced via immunoSEQ multiplex PCR; TCRdb's table is partial and in-frame only. Here the sample spans roughly 350,000 clones, approximately 10% being singletons. The V and J genes are TRBV30 and TRBJ2-5, with 9 bases that match TRBD1. The sequence was obtained from a woman in her twenties or thirties in good health. The sample was naive CD4+ T cells from blood. CDR3 loop: CAWNYAGTGKETQYF. CDR3 coding DNA: TGTGCCTGGAATTACGCCGGGACAGGGAAAGAGACCCAGTACTTC.